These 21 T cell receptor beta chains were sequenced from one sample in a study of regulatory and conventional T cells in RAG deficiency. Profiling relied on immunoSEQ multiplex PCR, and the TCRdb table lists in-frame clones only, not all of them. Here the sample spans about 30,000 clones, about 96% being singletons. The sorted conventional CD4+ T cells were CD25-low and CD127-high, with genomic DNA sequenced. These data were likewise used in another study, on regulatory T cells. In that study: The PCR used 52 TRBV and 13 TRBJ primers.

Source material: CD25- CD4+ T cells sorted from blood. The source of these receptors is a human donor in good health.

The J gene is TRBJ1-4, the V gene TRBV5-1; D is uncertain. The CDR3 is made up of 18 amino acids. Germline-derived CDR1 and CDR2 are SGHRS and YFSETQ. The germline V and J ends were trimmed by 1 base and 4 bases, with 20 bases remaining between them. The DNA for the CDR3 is TGCGCCAGCAGCTTGTTGGCGGTCGGAGGACCTTATAATGAAAAACTGTTTTTT. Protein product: CASSLLAVGGPYNEKLFF.

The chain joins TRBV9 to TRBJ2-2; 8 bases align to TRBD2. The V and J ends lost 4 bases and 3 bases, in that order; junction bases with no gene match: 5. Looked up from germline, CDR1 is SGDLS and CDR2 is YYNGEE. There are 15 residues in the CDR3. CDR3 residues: CASSLGLGDTGELFF. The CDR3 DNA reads TGTGCCAGCAGCCTGGGACTAGGGGACACCGGGGAGCTGTTTTTT.

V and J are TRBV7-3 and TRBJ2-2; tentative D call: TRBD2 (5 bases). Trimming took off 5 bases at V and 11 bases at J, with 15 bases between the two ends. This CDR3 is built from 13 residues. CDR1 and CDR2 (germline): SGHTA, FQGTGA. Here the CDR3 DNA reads TGTGCCAGCAGCCCCCGGACGGGAAGTGAGCTGTTTTTT. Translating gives CASSPRTGSELFF.

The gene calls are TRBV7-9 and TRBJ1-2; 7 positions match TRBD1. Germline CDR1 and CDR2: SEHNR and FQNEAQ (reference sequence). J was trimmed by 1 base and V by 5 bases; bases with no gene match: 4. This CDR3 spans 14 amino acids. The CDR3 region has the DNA TGTGCCAGCAGCCGGGGACAGAATAACTATGGCTACACCTTC. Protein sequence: CASSRGQNNYGYTF. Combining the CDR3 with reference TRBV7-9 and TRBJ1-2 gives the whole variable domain DTGVSQNPRHKITKRGQNVTFRCDPISEHNRLYWYRQTLGQGPEFLTYFQNEAQLEKSRLLSDRFSAERPKGSFSTLEIQRTEQGDSAMYLCASSRGQNNYGYTFGSGTRLTVV.

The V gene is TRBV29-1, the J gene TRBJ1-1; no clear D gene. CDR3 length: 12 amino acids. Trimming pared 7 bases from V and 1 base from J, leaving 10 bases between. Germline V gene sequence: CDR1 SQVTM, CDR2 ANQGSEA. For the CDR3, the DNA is TGCAGCGACGCCCACGGGAACACTGAAGCTTTCTTT. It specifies CSDAHGNTEAFF. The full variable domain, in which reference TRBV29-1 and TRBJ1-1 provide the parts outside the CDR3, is SAVISQKPSRDICQRGTSLTIQCQVDSQVTMMFWYRQQPGQSLTLIATANQGSEATYESGFVIDKFPISRPNLTFSTLTVSNMSPEDSSIYLCSDAHGNTEAFFGQGTRLTVV.

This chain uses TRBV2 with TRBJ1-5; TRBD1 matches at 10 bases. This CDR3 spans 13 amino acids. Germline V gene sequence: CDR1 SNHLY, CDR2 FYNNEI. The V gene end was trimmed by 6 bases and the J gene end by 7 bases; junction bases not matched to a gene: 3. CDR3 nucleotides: TGTGCCAGCAGGGGGACAGGGGAGCAGCCCCAGCATTTT. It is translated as CASRGTGEQPQHF.

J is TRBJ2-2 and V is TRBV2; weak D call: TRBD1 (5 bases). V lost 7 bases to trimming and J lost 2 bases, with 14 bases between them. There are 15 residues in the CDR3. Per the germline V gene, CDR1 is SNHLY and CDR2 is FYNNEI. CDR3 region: CASIGASANTGELFF. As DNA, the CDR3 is TGTGCCAGCATTGGGGCAAGCGCCAACACCGGGGAGCTGTTTTTT.

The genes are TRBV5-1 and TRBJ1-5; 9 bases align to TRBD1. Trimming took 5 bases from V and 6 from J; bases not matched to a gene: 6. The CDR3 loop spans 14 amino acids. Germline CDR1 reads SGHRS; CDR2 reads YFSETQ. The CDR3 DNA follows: TGCGCCAGCAGGGAACAGGGGGCCGGTCAGCCCCAGCATTTT. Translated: CASREQGAGQPQHF.

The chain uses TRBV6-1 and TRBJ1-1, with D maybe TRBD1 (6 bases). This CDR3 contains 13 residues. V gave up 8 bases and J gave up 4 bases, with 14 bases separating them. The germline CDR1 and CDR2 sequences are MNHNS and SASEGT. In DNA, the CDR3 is TGTGCCAGCGGCACAGGGACCCGCACTGAAGCTTTCTTT. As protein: CASGTGTRTEAFF.

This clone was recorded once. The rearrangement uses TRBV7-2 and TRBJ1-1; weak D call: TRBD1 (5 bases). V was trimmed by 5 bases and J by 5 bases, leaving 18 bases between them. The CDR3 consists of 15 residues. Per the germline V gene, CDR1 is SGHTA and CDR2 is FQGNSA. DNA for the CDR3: TGTGCCAGCAGCGACCGACGGCAGGGCAGGACTGAAGCTTTCTTT. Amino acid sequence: CASSDRRQGRTEAFF.

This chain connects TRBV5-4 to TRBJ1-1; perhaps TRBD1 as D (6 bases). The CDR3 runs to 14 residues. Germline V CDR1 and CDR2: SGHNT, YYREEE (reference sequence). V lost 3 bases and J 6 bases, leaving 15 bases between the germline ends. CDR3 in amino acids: CASSYRQGMAEAFF. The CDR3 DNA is TGTGCCAGCAGCTATCGCCAGGGGATGGCTGAAGCTTTCTTT.

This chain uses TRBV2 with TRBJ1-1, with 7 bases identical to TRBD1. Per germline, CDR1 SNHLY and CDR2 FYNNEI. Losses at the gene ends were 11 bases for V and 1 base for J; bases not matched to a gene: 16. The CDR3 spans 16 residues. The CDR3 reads CADNRGVFVRNTEAFF. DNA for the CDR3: TGTGCCGATAACAGGGGTGTTTTCGTGAGGAACACTGAAGCTTTCTTT.

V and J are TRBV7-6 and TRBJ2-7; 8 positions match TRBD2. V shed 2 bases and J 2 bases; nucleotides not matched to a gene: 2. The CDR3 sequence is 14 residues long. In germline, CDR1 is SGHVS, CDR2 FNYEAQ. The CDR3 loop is CASSLTSGPYEQYF. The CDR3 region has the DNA TGTGCCAGCAGCTTAACTAGCGGTCCCTACGAGCAGTACTTC.

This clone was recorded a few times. CDR3 protein: CASKRQGTNTGELFF. In nucleotides, the CDR3 is TGTGCCAGCAAAAGGCAGGGAACTAACACCGGGGAGCTGTTTTTT. The chain couples TRBV2 to TRBJ2-2; D is possibly TRBD1 (5 bases). The germline V gene encodes CDR1 SNHLY and CDR2 FYNNEI. This CDR3 comprises 15 residues. Trimming removed 7 bases from V and 2 bases from J, with 14 bases in between.

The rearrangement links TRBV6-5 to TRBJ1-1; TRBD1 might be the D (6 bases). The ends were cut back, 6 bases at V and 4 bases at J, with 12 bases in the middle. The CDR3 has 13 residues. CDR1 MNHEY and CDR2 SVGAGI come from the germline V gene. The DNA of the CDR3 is TGTGCCAGCAGGGCCAGGGGTAGCACTGAAGCTTTCTTT. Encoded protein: CASRARGSTEAFF.

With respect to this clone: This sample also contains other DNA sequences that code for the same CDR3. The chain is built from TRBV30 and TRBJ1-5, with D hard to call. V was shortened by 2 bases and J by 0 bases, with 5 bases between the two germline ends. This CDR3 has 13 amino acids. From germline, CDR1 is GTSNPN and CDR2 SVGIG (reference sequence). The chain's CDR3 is CAWSRDSNQPQHF. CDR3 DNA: TGTGCCTGGAGTCGCGATAGCAATCAGCCCCAGCATTTT.

CDR3 loop: CASSLGKGGGYTF. The CDR3 region has the DNA TGTGCCAGCAGCTTAGGGAAGGGAGGGGGCTACACCTTC. The rearrangement links TRBV7-8 to TRBJ1-2; D unclear. Trimming cost V 1 base and J 8 bases, with 11 bases left between them. CDR1 is SGHVS and CDR2 is FQNEAQ in the germline V gene. The CDR3 loop spans 13 amino acids.

CDR3 region: CASSLLQANSPLHF. The CDR3 DNA reads TGTGCCAGCAGTTTGTTACAGGCCAATTCACCCCTCCACTTT. The gene calls are TRBV27 and TRBJ1-6; possibly TRBD1 for D (5 bases). Between the trimmed V and J ends, which lost 3 bases and 7 bases, there was a span of 10 bases. CDR1 and CDR2 (germline): MNHEY, SMNVEV (reference sequence). This CDR3 region has 14 residues.

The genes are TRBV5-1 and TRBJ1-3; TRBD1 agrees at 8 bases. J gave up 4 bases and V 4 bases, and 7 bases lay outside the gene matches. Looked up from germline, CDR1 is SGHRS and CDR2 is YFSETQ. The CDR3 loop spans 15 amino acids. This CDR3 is CASSRAQGGGNTIYF. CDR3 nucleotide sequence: TGCGCCAGCAGCCGCGCACAGGGGGGCGGAAACACCATATATTTT. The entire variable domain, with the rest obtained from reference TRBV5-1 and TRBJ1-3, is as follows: KAGVTQTPRYLIKTRGQQVTLSCSPISGHRSVSWYQQTPGQGLQFLFEYFSETQRNKGNFPGRFSGRQFSNSRSEMNVSTLELGDSALYLCASSRAQGGGNTIYFGEGSWLTVV.

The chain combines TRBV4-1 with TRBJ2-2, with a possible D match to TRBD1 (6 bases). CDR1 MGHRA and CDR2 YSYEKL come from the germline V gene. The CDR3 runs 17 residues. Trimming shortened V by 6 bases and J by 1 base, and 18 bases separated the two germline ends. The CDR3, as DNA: TGCGCCAGCAGTCCACGAGGGGGAGAGAAGAACACCGGGGAGCTGTTTTTT. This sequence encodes CASSPRGGEKNTGELFF.

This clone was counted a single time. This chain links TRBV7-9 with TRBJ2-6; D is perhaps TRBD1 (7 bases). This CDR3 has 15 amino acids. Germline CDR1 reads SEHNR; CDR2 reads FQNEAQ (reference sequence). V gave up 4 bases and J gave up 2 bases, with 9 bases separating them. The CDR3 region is CASSSRGAGANVLTF. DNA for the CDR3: TGTGCCAGCAGCTCCAGGGGGGCTGGGGCCAACGTCCTGACTTTC.